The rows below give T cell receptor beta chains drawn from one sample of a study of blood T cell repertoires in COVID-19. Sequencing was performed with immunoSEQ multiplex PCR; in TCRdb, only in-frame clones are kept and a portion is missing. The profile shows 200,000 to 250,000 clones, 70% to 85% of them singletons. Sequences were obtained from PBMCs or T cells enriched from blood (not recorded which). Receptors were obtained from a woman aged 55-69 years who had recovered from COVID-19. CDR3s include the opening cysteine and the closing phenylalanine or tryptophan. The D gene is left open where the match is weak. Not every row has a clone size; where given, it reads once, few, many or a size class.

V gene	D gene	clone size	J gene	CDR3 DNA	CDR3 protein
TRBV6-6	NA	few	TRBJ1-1	TGTGCCAGCAGTTCCCCCGACAGCCTAAACACTGAAGCTTTCTTT	CASSSPDSLNTEAFF
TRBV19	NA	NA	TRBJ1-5	TGTGCCAGTAGTTCAGACAGGCGCAATCAGCCCCAGCATTTT	CASSSDRRNQPQHF
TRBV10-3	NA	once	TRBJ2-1	TGTGCCATCAATCCCGGGACACACCCGGGCAATGAGCAGTTCTTC	CAINPGTHPGNEQFF
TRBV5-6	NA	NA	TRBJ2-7	TGTGCCAGCAGCTTGGAGTTCTGGGAAGGGACTCACTACGAGCAGTACTTC	CASSLEFWEGTHYEQYF
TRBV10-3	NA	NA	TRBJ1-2	TGTGCCATCAGTGAGTCTGGCAGGGGACCCTATGGCTACACCTTC	CAISESGRGPYGYTF
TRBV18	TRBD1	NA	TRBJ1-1	TGTGCCAGCTCACCCCGGACAGGGGGGACTAACACTGAAGCTTTCTTT	CASSPRTGGTNTEAFF
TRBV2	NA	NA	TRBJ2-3	TGTGCCAGCAGAATCCGCAGCGGTGGCGAAGATACGCAGTATTTT	CASRIRSGGEDTQYF
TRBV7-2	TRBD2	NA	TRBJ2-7	TGTGCCAGCAGCATTTGGGGACTAGCGGGGGACGAGCAGTACTTC	CASSIWGLAGDEQYF
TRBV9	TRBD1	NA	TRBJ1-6	TGTGCCAGCAGCGTAGAGGGCAGGGGGAATTCACCCCTCCACTTT	CASSVEGRGNSPLHF
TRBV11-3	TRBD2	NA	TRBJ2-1	TGTGCCAGCAGCTGGGGGGGAGGGAGGAATGAGCAGTTCTTC	CASSWGGGRNEQFF
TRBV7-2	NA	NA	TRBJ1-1	TGTGCCAGCAGCATACAGGCACTAATGAACACTGAAGCTTTCTTT	CASSIQALMNTEAFF
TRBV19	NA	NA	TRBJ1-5	TGTGCCAGTAGTATTATTCCCGGGGGGCAGCCCCAGCATTTT	CASSIIPGGQPQHF
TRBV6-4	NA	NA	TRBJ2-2	TGTGCCAGCACCATCTCACAGAACACCGGGGAGCTGTTTTTT	CASTISQNTGELFF
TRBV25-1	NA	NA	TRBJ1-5	TGTGCCAGCAGTGAGGCCAGGGGCGACGTTAGCAATCAGCCCCAGCATTTT	CASSEARGDVSNQPQHF
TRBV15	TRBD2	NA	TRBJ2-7	TGTGCCACCAGCAGAGACGCGGGGGTAAGCTCCTACGAGCAGTACTTC	CATSRDAGVSSYEQYF
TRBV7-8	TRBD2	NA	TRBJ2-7	TGTGCCAGCAGCCCACGTCGGGGGGGGCCTCTCGAGCAGTACTTC	CASSPRRGGPLEQYF
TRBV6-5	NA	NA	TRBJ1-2	TGTGCCAGCAGCCCCGCTGGGGAGTATGGCTACACCTTC	CASSPAGEYGYTF
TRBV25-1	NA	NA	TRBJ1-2	TGTGCCAGCAGCGGAGCCCTCGGGGGATTGATCTATGGCTACACCTTC	CASSGALGGLIYGYTF
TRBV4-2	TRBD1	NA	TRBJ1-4	TGTGCCAGCAGCCAAACAGGGGATTGGGCTAATGAAAAACTGTTTTTT	CASSQTGDWANEKLFF
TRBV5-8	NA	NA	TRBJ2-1	TGTGCCAGCAGCGGGATGGGGGGAACTGAGCAGTTCTTC	CASSGMGGTEQFF
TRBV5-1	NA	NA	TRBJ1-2	TGCGCCAGCAGCTTGGCCGTGTCGCACACCGATGGCTACACCTTC	CASSLAVSHTDGYTF
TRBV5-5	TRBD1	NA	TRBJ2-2	TGTGCCAGCAGCTTGGTCGGGACAGGGATTGCCGGGGAGCTGTTTTTT	CASSLVGTGIAGELFF
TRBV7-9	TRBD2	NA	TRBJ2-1	TGTGCCAGCAGCTTCGTAGCGGGGGGAGTCAATGAGCAGTTCTTC	CASSFVAGGVNEQFF
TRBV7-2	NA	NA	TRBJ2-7	TGTGCCAGCAGCTTAGTGGGGGCGCGGGCCTACGAGCAGTACTTC	CASSLVGARAYEQYF
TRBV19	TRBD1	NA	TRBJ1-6	TGTGCCAGTACCGGCCAGGGGGCCAATAATTCACCCCTCCACTTT	CASTGQGANNSPLHF
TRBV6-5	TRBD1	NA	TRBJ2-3	TGTGCCAGCAGGACAGGGGGCACAGATACGCAGTATTTT	CASRTGGTDTQYF
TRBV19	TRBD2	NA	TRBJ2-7	TGTGCCAGTAGTATTGGCGGGGGAAGGGGCCACGAGTACTTC	CASSIGGGRGHEYF
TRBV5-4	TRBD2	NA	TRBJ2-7	TGTGCCAGCAGCGGCCCCAGGGCGGGAGTCTACGAGCAGTACTTC	CASSGPRAGVYEQYF
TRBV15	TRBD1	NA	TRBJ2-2	TGTGCCACCAGCGGGCCCCGACAGGGCGGGACCGGGGAGCTGTTTTTT	CATSGPRQGGTGELFF
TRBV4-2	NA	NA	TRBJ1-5	TGTGCCAGCAGCCCCGGGGTTAGGAGCAATCAGCCCCAGCATTTT	CASSPGVRSNQPQHF
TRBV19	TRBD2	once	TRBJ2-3	TGTGCCAGTAGTTCTGGACTAGCGGGAGGTCCAGATACGCAGTATTTT	CASSSGLAGGPDTQYF
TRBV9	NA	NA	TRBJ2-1	TGTGCCAGCAGCGAACAGGGAAAGAGCTCCTACAATGAGCAGTTCTTC	CASSEQGKSSYNEQFF
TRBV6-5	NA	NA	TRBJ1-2	TGTGCCAGCAGCACCTCCCAGGGAGGGTATGGCTACACCTTC	CASSTSQGGYGYTF
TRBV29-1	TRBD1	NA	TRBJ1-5	TGCAGCGCCCGGGACAGCATCAATCAGCCCCAGCATTTT	CSARDSINQPQHF
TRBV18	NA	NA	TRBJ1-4	TGTGCCAGCTCACTAGGACAGCGAAACGAAAAACTGTTTTTT	CASSLGQRNEKLFF
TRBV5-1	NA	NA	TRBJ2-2	TGCGCCAGCAGAAGAGGGCGAGGAGGCACCGGGGAGCTGTTTTTT	CASRRGRGGTGELFF
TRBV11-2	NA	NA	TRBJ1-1	TGTGCCAGCAGCTTTCCCCCAGGGAACACTGAAGCTTTCTTT	CASSFPPGNTEAFF
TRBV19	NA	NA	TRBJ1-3	TGTGCCAGTAAAACACGAGGCTCTGGAAACACCATATATTTT	CASKTRGSGNTIYF
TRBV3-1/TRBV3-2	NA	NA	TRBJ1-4	TGTGCCAGCAGCCAAGTGGGGGGGGCTTCTCATGAAAAACTGTTTTTT	CASSQVGGASHEKLFF
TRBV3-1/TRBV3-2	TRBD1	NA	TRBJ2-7	TGTGCCAGCAGCCCGGGACAGGGCGAGCAGTACTTC	CASSPGQGEQYF
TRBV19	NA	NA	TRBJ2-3	TGTGCCAGTAGTCCAAAAGAGATTCCGCAGTATTTT	CASSPKEIPQYF
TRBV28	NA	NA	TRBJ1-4	TGTGCCAGCATCCCGGGAGGGGTTGATGAAAAACTGTTTTTT	CASIPGGVDEKLFF
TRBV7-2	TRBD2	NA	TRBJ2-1	TGTGCCAGCAGCTCTAGCGGGGGGTGGTACAATGAGCAGTTCTTC	CASSSSGGWYNEQFF
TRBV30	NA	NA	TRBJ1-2	TGTGCCTGGAGTGTAACGGAGGGTGGCTACACCTTC	CAWSVTEGGYTF
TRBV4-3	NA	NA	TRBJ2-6	TGCGCCAGCAGCCAAGACAGCTCTGGGGCCAACGTCCTGACTTTC	CASSQDSSGANVLTF
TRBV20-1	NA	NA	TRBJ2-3	TGCAGTGCTAGTGGGGGACTCACTTTTGGCACAGATACGCAGTATTTT	CSASGGLTFGTDTQYF
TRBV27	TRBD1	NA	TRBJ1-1	TGTGCCAGCACCACCGGACAGGGCACTGAAGCTTTCTTT	CASTTGQGTEAFF
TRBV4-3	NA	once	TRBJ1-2	TGCGCCAGCAGCCAAGATAGGACACCGGGTGGCTACACCTTC	CASSQDRTPGGYTF
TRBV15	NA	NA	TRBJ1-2	TGTGCCACCAGCAGAGAGGCGGGAATAACCGAGACCCTTGATGGCTACACCTTC	CATSREAGITETLDGYTF